The 28 T cell receptor beta chains reported below all come from one sample, sequenced in a study of Ad26.COV2.S vaccination and SARS-CoV-2 variants. Sequencing used immunoSEQ multiplex PCR; TCRdb keeps in-frame clones, though not all of them. The table lists around 450,000 clones, roughly 90% of them singletons. Noted treatment: roughly 19 received Ad26.COV2.S at low or high dose, single or two shots; roughly 5 received placebo; per-sample allocation not given. The samples date from day 63 after the first vaccine or placebo injection. The sample was peripheral blood, taken in a trial of Ad26.COV2.S vaccine versus placebo. These TCRs come from a person between 18 and 65 years old who received the Ad26.COV2.S COVID-19 vaccine or a placebo.

The chain links TRBV5-1 to TRBJ1-1; D unresolved. In germline, CDR1 is SGHRS, CDR2 YFSETQ. Trimming took 1 base from V and 3 from J, leaving 10 bases between them. The CDR3 totals 14 residues. CDR3 nucleotides: TGCGCCAGCAGCTTGTGGGGAAAGGACACTGAAGCTTTCTTT. This sequence encodes CASSLWGKDTEAFF.

J is TRBJ2-1 and V is TRBV7-2; D could derive from TRBD1 or TRBD2 (6 bases each). The V end lost 4 bases, the J end lost 2 bases, and 15 bases lay between the germline ends. Germline values: CDR1 SGHTA, CDR2 FQGNSA. The CDR3 is 16 residues long. CDR3 sequence (DNA): TGTGCCAGCAGCTCGGAGGGTCGGGGGCCCTACAATGAGCAGTTCTTC. This gives the protein CASSSEGRGPYNEQFF.

This sequence joins TRBV11-2 and TRBJ2-5; perhaps TRBD2 as D (6 bases). V gave up 2 bases and J gave up 5 bases, with 12 bases separating them. The CDR3 is 14 residues long. Germline CDR1 reads SGHAT; CDR2 reads FQNNGV. As DNA, the CDR3 is TGTGCCAGCAGCTTAAATTCGCGGGGCGAGACCCAGTACTTC. Its protein is CASSLNSRGETQYF.

This clone has just one count. The rearrangement uses TRBV7-3 and TRBJ2-3; 11 bases are a match to TRBD2. CDR3 size: 17 residues. V dropped 5 bases and J dropped 5; count of bases not matched to a gene: 12. Germline assignment: CDR1 SGHTA and CDR2 FQGTGA. In DNA, the CDR3 is TGTGCCAGCAGCCCCAGCCCTCTAGCGGGGGGTGGAGATACGCAGTATTTT. Amino acids: CASSPSPLAGGGDTQYF.

V usage is TRBV9 and J usage is TRBJ1-3; TRBD1 is a possible D gene (6 bases). The CDR3 has 16 residues. Germline-derived CDR1 and CDR2 are SGDLS and YYNGEE. Trimming removed 4 bases at V and 4 bases at J, with 18 bases between. CDR3 sequence: CASSPLVGGQGNTIYF. For the CDR3, the DNA is TGTGCCAGCAGCCCCCTGGTGGGGGGGCAAGGAAACACCATATATTTT.

Concerning this clone: Compared with germline, one end of the junction differs, possibly owing to a read error. The J gene is TRBJ2-7, the V gene TRBV5-1; 8 bases align to TRBD1. CDR1 is SGHRS and CDR2 is YFSETQ in the germline V gene. The CDR3 has 14 residues. The CDR3 nucleotides are TGCGCCAGCAGCTGGGGACAGGAATCCTCCGAGCAGTACTTC. This codes for CASSWGQESSEQYF.

This clone was counted a single time. The chain joins TRBV9 to TRBJ1-1; 9 positions agree with TRBD1. The CDR3 has 18 amino acids. Germline trimming cut 2 bases from V and 0 bases from J; bases unmatched to any gene: 11. Germline CDR1 and CDR2: SGDLS and YYNGEE. The CDR3 nucleotides are TGTGCCAGCAGCGTGGGGGAAGGGACAGGGAAAATGAACACTGAAGCTTTCTTT. This sequence encodes CASSVGEGTGKMNTEAFF.

The rearrangement links TRBV14 to TRBJ2-5, with 7 bases that match TRBD2. The V gene end was trimmed by 1 base and the J gene end by 4 bases; junction bases not matched to a gene: 3. CDR3 size: 14 residues. Germline CDR1 and CDR2: SGHDN and FVKESK. The DNA for the CDR3 is TGTGCCAGCAGCCAAGTAACGGGGGGAGAGACCCAGTACTTC. This gives the protein CASSQVTGGETQYF.

The chain uses TRBV6-6 and TRBJ2-7; tentatively, D is TRBD1 or TRBD2 (5 bases each). The germline CDR1 and CDR2 sequences are MNHNY and SVGAGI (reference sequence). This CDR3 comprises 13 residues. Trimming took 10 bases from V and 2 from J, leaving 15 bases between them. CDR3: CAIAGTMPYEQYF. CDR3 DNA sequence: TGTGCCATCGCCGGGACGATGCCCTACGAGCAGTACTTC.

The genes are TRBV19 and TRBJ1-3; D call uncertain. Between the trimmed V and J ends, which lost 9 bases and 0 bases, there was a span of 9 bases. The CDR3 is 13 amino acids. Germline CDR1 reads LNHDA; CDR2 reads SQIVND (reference sequence). As DNA, the CDR3 is TGTGCCAGCTCCCGAGGCTCTGGAAACACCATATATTTT. It is translated as CASSRGSGNTIYF.

The chain joins TRBV11-2 to TRBJ2-7, with D possibly TRBD2 on 5 matching bases. The V end lost 5 bases, the J end lost 5 bases, and 13 bases lay between the germline ends. The CDR3 extends over 13 amino acids. Germline assignment: CDR1 SGHAT and CDR2 FQNNGV. CDR3 region: CASSAGISDEQYF. For the CDR3, the DNA is TGTGCCAGCAGCGCCGGGATCTCGGACGAGCAGTACTTC.

V is TRBV28 and J is TRBJ1-2, with D maybe TRBD1 (6 bases). Between the trimmed V and J ends, which lost 6 bases and 4 bases, there was a span of 12 bases. CDR3 size: 13 residues. The germline gives CDR1 MDHEN, CDR2 SYDVKM. As DNA, the CDR3 is TGTGCCAGCAGCCCGGGGGGCATCTATGGCTACACCTTC. Its protein product is CASSPGGIYGYTF.

This chain joins TRBV7-3 and TRBJ2-2; D assignment may be TRBD1 or TRBD2 (6 bases each). Trimming left V 5 bases short and J 3 bases short, with 13 bases between. Per germline, CDR1 SGHTA and CDR2 FQGTGA. This CDR3 spans 15 amino acids. The CDR3 DNA reads TGTGCCAGCAGCCCAACGGGGGCATACACCGGGGAGCTGTTTTTT. Residues: CASSPTGAYTGELFF. The full variable domain, in which reference TRBV7-3 and TRBJ2-2 provide the parts outside the CDR3, is GAGVSQTPSNKVTEKGKYVELRCDPISGHTALYWYRQSLGQGPEFLIYFQGTGAADDSGLPNDRFFAVRPEGSVSTLKIQRTERGDSAVYLCASSPTGAYTGELFFGEGSRLTVL.

A single count supports this clone. The CDR3 reads CASSPNDGGGYNEQFF. CDR3 in DNA: TGTGCCAGCAGTCCTAATGACGGTGGGGGATACAATGAGCAGTTCTTC. The genes are TRBV3-1 (or the pseudogene TRBV3-2) and TRBJ2-1; D is tentatively TRBD1 or TRBD2 (5 bases each). Germline V gene data show CDR1 as LGHDT and CDR2 as YNNKEL (reference sequence). This CDR3 has 16 residues. V gave up 6 bases and J gave up 4 bases, with 19 bases separating them.

The chain uses TRBV6-2 or TRBV6-3 and TRBJ1-2, with D hard to call. Germline V gene sequence: CDR1 MNHEY, CDR2 SVGEGT. Deletions cut 3 bases from V and 1 base from J, with 12 bases between. This CDR3 contains 15 residues. In DNA, the CDR3 is TGTGCCAGCAGTTATGAGCGCAGATATAACTATGGCTACACCTTC. It translates to CASSYERRYNYGYTF.

This chain connects TRBV27 to TRBJ2-3; a possible D gene is TRBD2 (6 bases). The CDR3 totals 13 residues. Germline V gives CDR1 MNHEY, CDR2 SMNVEV (reference sequence). V was cut by 4 bases and J by 10 bases, with 15 bases left in between. DNA of the CDR3: TGTGCCAGCAGTTCCGTCTCGGGAGTCTCGCAGTATTTT. Translation gives CASSSVSGVSQYF.

The chain combines TRBV7-2 with TRBJ1-1; D unclear. The CDR3 length is 14 residues. V was trimmed by 0 bases and J by 1 base, leaving 6 bases between them. CDR1 is SGHTA and CDR2 is FQGNSA in the germline V gene. As DNA, the CDR3 is TGTGCCAGCAGCTTAGCGCGCGGGAACACTGAAGCTTTCTTT. Amino acid sequence: CASSLARGNTEAFF.

This chain links TRBV13 with TRBJ1-6; the D gene is possibly TRBD1 (5 bases). CDR1 is PRHDT, CDR2 FYEKMQ, per germline (reference sequence). This CDR3 is built from 14 residues. The V and J ends lost 2 bases and 10 bases respectively, with 12 bases between them. The CDR3 spells CASSLKGEGSPLHF. CDR3 DNA sequence: TGTGCCAGCAGCTTAAAAGGGGAAGGGTCACCCCTCCACTTT.

The CDR3 region is CASSPWGTGDAYGYTF. In DNA form, the CDR3 reads TGTGCCAGTAGCCCCTGGGGGACAGGGGATGCCTATGGCTACACCTTC. The chain joins TRBV28 to TRBJ1-2; 10 bases align to TRBD1. Germline V gene data show CDR1 as MDHEN and CDR2 as SYDVKM. J was trimmed by 4 bases and V by 9 bases; bases with no gene match: 14. The CDR3 runs 16 residues.

The chain combines TRBV19 with TRBJ1-5; D unresolved. Deletions cut 3 bases from V and 3 bases from J, with 12 bases between. In germline, CDR1 is LNHDA, CDR2 SQIVND (reference sequence). The CDR3 covers 15 residues. In DNA form, the CDR3 reads TGTGCCAGTAGTATCCAAGGAACCAACAATCAGCCCCAGCATTTT. The encoded protein is CASSIQGTNNQPQHF.

This chain links TRBV7-9 with TRBJ1-1, with D possibly matching TRBD1 (5 bases). The CDR3 covers 15 residues. CDR1 is SEHNR and CDR2 is FQNEAQ in the germline V gene (reference sequence). With 1 base removed from V and 5 bases from J, the gap between germline ends came to 14 bases. This chain's CDR3 is CASSLGGPEETEAFF. In nucleotides, the CDR3 is TGTGCCAGCAGCTTAGGGGGCCCCGAAGAGACTGAAGCTTTCTTT.

This clone was seen more than once but under ten times. The chain links TRBV6-2 or TRBV6-3 to TRBJ1-6; 8 positions agree with TRBD1. V dropped 5 bases and J dropped 10; count of bases not matched to a gene: 7. There are 14 residues in the CDR3. Germline CDR1 and CDR2: MNHEY and SVGEGT. CDR3 loop: CASSLQGDRSPLHF. The CDR3, as DNA: TGTGCCAGCAGTCTCCAGGGGGACAGGTCACCCCTCCACTTT.

The J gene is TRBJ2-5, the V gene TRBV5-5; TRBD2 matches 9 bases. Germline V gene data show CDR1 as SGHKS and CDR2 as YYEKEE (reference sequence). This CDR3 is built from 16 residues. The J segment lost 0 bases and the V segment lost 4 bases, leaving 7 bases of the junction unmatched. The CDR3 nucleotides read TGTGCCAGCAGCCCCCGGAGACTAGCGGACCAAGAGACCCAGTACTTC. Its protein is CASSPRRLADQETQYF.

The rearrangement uses TRBV19 and TRBJ1-4; no reliable D call. The ends were cut back, 4 bases at V and 8 bases at J, with 11 bases in the middle. CDR1 is LNHDA and CDR2 is SQIVND in the germline V gene (reference sequence). The CDR3 is 13 amino acids. The CDR3 DNA reads as TGTGCCAGTAGTACCTGGAGTCGGGAAAAACTGTTTTTT. Translating it yields CASSTWSREKLFF.

The genes are TRBV14 and TRBJ2-2; D remains unclear. The V gene's germline CDR1 is SGHDN and CDR2 FVKESK. This CDR3 has 16 amino acids. Trimming shortened V by 4 bases and J by 1 base, and 13 bases separated the two germline ends. CDR3 sequence (DNA): TGTGCCAGCAGCCCCCGACCGCCCTTGAACACCGGGGAGCTGTTTTTT. Its protein is CASSPRPPLNTGELFF. The variable domain in full, completed from reference TRBV14 and TRBJ2-2, reads EAGVTQFPSHSVIEKGQTVTLRCDPISGHDNLYWYRRVMGKEIKFLLHFVKESKQDESGMPNNRFLAERTGGTYSTLKVQPAELEDSGVYFCASSPRPPLNTGELFFGEGSRLTVL.

The sample holds one count of this clone. The chain carries TRBV29-1 and TRBJ2-7; D perhaps matches TRBD1 (6 bases). Between the trimmed V and J ends, which lost 3 bases and 3 bases, there was a span of 9 bases. The CDR3 is made up of 12 amino acids. Germline CDR1 SQVTM, CDR2 ANQGSEA. The DNA of the CDR3 is TGCAGCGTTGAGGTACAGGGCTACGAGCAGTACTTC. It translates to CSVEVQGYEQYF.

The chain carries TRBV10-3 and TRBJ1-5, with TRBD1 as a possible D gene (5 bases). Per the germline V gene, CDR1 is ENHRY and CDR2 is SYGVKD. The CDR3 runs to 17 residues. V was cut by 0 bases and J by 0 bases, with 12 bases left in between. CDR3 amino acids: CAISESIQDTSNQPQHF. The CDR3 DNA follows: TGTGCCATCAGTGAGTCGATCCAGGACACTAGCAATCAGCCCCAGCATTTT.

This clone appeared a few times. The V gene is TRBV5-1, the J gene TRBJ1-2, with D unclear. The V and J ends lost 6 bases and 5 bases respectively, with 11 bases between them. This CDR3 region has 12 residues. The germline V gene encodes CDR1 SGHRS and CDR2 YFSETQ. Written as DNA, the CDR3 is TGCGCCAGCACTGGCAGAGGGTATGGCTACACCTTC. It specifies CASTGRGYGYTF.